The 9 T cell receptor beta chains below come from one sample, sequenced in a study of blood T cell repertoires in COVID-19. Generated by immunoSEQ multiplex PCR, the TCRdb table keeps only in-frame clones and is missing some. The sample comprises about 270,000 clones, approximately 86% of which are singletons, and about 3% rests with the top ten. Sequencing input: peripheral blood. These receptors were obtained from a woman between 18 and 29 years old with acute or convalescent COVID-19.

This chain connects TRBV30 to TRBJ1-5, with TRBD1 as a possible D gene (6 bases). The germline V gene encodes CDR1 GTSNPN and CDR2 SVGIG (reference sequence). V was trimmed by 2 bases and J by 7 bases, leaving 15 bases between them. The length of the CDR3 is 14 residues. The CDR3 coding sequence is TGTGCCTGGAGTCGAGGGGGAGCTGGGCAGCCCCAGCATTTT. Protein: CAWSRGGAGQPQHF.

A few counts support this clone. CDR3 region: CASSPGQGTSSGNTIYF. The DNA for the CDR3 is TGTGCCAGCAGTCCCGGACAGGGGACGAGCTCTGGAAACACCATATATTTT. The V gene is TRBV6-6, the J gene TRBJ1-3; 9 nucleotides align to TRBD1. Germline CDR1 is MNHNY and CDR2 is SVGAGI (reference sequence). This CDR3 has 17 residues. The V gene end was trimmed by 5 bases and the J gene end by 0 bases; junction bases not matched to a gene: 8.

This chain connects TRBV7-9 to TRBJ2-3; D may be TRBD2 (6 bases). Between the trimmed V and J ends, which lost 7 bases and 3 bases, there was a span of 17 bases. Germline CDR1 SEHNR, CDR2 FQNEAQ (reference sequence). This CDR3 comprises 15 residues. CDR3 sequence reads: CASTPEGTRTDTQYF. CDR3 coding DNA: TGTGCCAGCACCCCTGAAGGGACTCGAACAGATACGCAGTATTTT.

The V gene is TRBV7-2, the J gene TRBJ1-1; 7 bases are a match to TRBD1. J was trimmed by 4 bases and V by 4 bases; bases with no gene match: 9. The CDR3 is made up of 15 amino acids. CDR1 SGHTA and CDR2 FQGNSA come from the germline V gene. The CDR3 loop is CASSSGTALGTEAFF. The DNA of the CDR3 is TGTGCCAGCAGCTCTGGGACAGCCCTGGGCACTGAAGCTTTCTTT.

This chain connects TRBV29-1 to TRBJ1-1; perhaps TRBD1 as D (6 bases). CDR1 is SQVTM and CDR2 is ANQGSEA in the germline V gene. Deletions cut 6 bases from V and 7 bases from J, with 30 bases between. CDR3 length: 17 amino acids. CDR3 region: CSVTARGKVVRQNEAFF. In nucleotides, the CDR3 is TGCAGCGTGACGGCCAGGGGAAAGGTGGTGAGGCAGAATGAAGCTTTCTTT.

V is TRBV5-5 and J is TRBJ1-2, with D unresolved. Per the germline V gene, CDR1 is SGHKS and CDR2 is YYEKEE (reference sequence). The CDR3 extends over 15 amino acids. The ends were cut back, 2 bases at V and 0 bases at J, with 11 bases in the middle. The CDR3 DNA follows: TGTGCCAGCAGCTTCGCACCGGAGGCTAACTATGGCTACACCTTC. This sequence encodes CASSFAPEANYGYTF.

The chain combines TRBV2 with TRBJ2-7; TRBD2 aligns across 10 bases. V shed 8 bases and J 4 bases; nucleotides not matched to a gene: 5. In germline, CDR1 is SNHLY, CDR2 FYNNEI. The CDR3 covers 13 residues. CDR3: CASQTSGRYEQYF. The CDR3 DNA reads TGTGCCAGCCAGACTAGCGGGCGTTACGAGCAGTACTTC. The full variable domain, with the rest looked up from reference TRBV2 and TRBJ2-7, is EPEVTQTPSHQVTQMGQEVILRCVPISNHLYFYWYRQILGQKVEFLVSFYNNEISEKSEIFDDQFSVERPDGSNFTLKIRSTKLEDSAMYFCASQTSGRYEQYFGPGTRLTVT.

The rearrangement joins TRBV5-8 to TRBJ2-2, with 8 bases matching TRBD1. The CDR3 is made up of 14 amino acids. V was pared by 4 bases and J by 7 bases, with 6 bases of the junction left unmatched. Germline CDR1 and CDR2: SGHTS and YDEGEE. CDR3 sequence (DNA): TGTGCCAGCAGCCGGACAGGGTTTGGCGGGGAGCTGTTTTTT. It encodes CASSRTGFGGELFF.

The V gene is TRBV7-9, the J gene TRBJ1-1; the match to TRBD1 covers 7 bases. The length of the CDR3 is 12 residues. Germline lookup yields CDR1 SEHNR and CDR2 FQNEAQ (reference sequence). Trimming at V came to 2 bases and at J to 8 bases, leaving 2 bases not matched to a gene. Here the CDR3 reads CASSLQQGEAFF. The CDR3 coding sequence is TGTGCCAGCAGCTTACAACAGGGGGAAGCTTTCTTT.